This T cell receptor (beta chain) originates from a study of T cell responses to AZD1222 COVID-19 vaccine. Study observations and caveats: Rises in breadth and depth of Spike-specific TCRs came after two AZD1222 doses.

Trimming took 4 bases from V and 2 from J, leaving 10 bases between them. CDR1 and CDR2 from the germline V gene are SGHRS and YFSETQ. There are 14 residues in the CDR3. Comment on this clone: Its antigen is as yet unknown.

Clones were sequenced by immunoSEQ multiplex PCR, and TCRdb holds only the in-frame ones, with some missing. The data hold 55,000 to 60,000 clones, with around 85% observed a single time. The sample in question was peripheral blood, obtained on day 0 of MenACWY control vaccination. This TCR was recovered from an adult in good health. The V call is TRBV5-1, the J call TRBJ1-5; D is undetermined. The CDR3 sequence: CASSPDGGNQPQHF. The CDR3 nucleotides are TGCGCCAGCAGCCCTGACGGAGGCAATCAGCCCCAGCATTTT.